The T cell receptor (beta chain) described here comes from a study of cytomegalovirus exposure and HLA in healthy donors. Study results and limitations: According to an earlier analysis, most TCR beta V segments yielded productive rearrangements about 90% or about 30% of the time. According to reports, the classifier identified cytomegalovirus status with high specificity and sensitivity. Using a false discovery rate of 0.05, a later analysis showed that approximately 18,000 TCR beta sequences were associated with HLA alleles.

The PCR used 60 Vbeta and 13 Jbeta primers. Data came from immunoSEQ multiplex PCR; TCRdb stores just in-frame clones and leaves some out. The data show roughly 100,000 clones, 15% seen once. This clone came up a few times. Its cognate antigen is unknown. This CDR3 comprises 12 residues. Germline values: CDR1 SQVTM, CDR2 ANQGSEA. V dropped 2 bases and J dropped 10 bases, with 12 bases sitting between them. The chain links TRBV29-1 to TRBJ2-1; weak D call: TRBD2 (6 bases). This clonotype was obtained from a female donor in good health and CMV-seronegative. The sample was PBMCs. DNA for the CDR3: TGCAGCGTTGAAACGGGACTGTACGAGCAGTTCTTC. This encodes CSVETGLYEQFF.